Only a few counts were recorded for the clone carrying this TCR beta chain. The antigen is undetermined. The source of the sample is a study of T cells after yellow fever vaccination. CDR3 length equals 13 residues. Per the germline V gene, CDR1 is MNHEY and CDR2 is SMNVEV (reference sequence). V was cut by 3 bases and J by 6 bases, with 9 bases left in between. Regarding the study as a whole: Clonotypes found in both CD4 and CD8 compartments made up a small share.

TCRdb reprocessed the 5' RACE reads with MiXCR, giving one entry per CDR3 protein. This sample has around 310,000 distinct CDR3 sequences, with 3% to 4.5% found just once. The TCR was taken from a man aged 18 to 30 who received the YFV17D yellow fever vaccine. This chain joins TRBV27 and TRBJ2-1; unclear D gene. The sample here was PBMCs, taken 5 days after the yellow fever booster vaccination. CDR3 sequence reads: CASSFSFSNEQFF. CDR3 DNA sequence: TGTGCCAGCAGTTTTAGTTTCAGCAATGAGCAGTTCTTC.